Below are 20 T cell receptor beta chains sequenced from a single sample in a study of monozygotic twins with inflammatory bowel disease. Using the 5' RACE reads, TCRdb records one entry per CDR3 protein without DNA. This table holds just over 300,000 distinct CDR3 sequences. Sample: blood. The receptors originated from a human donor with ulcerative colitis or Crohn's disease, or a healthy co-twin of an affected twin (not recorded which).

The CDR3 loop reads CASSSLRQGLPGANVLTF. V is TRBV7-3 and J is TRBJ2-6; TCRdb selects TRBD1, and the lack of DNA leaves this call unchecked. Looked up from germline, CDR1 is SGHTA and CDR2 is FQGTGA. The CDR3 is 18 amino acids.

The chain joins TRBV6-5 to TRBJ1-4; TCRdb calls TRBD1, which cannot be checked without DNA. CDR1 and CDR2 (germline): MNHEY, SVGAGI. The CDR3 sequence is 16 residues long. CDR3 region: CASSYSRRGRREKLFF.

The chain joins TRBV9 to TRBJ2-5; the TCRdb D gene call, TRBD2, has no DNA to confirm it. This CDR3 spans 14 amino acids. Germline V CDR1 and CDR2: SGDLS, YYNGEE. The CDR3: CASSVRGGQETQYF.

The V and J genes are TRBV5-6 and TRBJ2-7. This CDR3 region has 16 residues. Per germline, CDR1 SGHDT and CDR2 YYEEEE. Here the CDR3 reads CASSYLRWGENYEQYF. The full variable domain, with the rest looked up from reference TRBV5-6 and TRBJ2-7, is DAGVTQSPTHLIKTRGQQVTLRCSPKSGHDTVSWYQQALGQGPQFIFQYYEEEERQRGNFPDRFSGHQFPNYSSELNVNALLLGDSALYLCASSYLRWGENYEQYFGPGTRLTVT.

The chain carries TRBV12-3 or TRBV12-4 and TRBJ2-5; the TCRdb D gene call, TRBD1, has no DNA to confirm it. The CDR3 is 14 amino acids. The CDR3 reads CASSLGSGWETQYF.

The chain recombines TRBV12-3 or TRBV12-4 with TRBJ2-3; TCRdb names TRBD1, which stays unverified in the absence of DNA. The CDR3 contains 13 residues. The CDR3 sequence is CASNVGGDDTQYF.

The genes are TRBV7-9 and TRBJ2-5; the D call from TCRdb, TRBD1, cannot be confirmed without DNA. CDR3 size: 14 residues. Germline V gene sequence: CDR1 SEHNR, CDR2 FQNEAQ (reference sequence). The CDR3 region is CASSQDRGSQTQYF.

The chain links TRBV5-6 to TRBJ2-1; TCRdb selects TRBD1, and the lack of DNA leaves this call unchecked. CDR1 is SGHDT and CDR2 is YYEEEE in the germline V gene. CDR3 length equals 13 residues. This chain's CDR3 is CASELGQPNEQFF.

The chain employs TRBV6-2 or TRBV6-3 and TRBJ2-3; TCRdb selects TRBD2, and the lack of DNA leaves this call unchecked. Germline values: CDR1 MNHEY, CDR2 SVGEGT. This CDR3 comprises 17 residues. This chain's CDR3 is CASSYSPGGGSLDTQYF.

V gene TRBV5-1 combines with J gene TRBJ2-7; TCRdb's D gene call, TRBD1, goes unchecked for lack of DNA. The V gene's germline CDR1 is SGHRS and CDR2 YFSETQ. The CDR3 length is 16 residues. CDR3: CASTIQGSGSVSEQYF.

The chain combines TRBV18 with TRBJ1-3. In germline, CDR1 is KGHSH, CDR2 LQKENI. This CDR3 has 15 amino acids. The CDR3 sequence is CASSPKASSGNTIYF.

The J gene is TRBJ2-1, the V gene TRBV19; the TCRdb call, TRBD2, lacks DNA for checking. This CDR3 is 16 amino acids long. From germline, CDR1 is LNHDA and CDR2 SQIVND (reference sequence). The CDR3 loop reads CASSISGSGGLNEQFF.

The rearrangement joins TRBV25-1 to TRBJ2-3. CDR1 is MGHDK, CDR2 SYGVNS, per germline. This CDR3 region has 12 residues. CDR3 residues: CASSGPIGFEYF.

Here the CDR3 reads CSAPVIARLNNEQFF. This chain joins TRBV20-1 and TRBJ2-1; TCRdb lists TRBD1, though no DNA is available to test this call. Germline V gene lookup returns CDR1 DFQATT and CDR2 SNEGSKA (reference sequence). This CDR3 has 15 amino acids.

This CDR3 reads CASSSTSRDSEIIDSNQPQHF. V gene TRBV7-8 combines with J gene TRBJ1-5; TCRdb's D call, TRBD1, is unchecked because there is no DNA. The CDR3 contains 21 residues. Germline-derived CDR1 and CDR2 are SGHVS and FQNEAQ.

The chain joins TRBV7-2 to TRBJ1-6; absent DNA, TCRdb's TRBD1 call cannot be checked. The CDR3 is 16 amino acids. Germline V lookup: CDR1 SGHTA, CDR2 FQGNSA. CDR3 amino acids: CASSGWTGGSNSPLHF. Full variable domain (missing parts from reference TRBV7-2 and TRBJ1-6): GAGVSQSPSNKVTEKGKDVELRCDPISGHTALYWYRQSLGQGLEFLIYFQGNSAPDKSGLPSDRFSAERTGGSVSTLTIQRTQQEDSAVYLCASSGWTGGSNSPLHFGNGTRLTVT.

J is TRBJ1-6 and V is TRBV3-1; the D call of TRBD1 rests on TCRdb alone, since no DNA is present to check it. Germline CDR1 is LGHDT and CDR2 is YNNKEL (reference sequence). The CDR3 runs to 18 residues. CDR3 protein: CASSRKVPNRGSNSPLHF. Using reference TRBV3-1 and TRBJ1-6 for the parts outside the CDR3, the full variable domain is DTAVSQTPKYLVTQMGNDKSIKCEQNLGHDTMYWYKQDSKKFLKIMFSYNNKELIINETVPNRFSPKSPDKAHLNLHINSLELGDSAVYFCASSRKVPNRGSNSPLHFGNGTRLTVT.

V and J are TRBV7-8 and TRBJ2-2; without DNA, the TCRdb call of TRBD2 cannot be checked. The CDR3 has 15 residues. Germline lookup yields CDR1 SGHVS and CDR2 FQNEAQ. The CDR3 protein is CASSPGLAGAGELFF.

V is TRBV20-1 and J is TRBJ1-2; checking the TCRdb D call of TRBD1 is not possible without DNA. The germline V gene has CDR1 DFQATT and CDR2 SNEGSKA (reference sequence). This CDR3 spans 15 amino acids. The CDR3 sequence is CSARDPLQGAFGYTF.

CDR3 residues: CATSDWGGTDYNEQFF. The genes are TRBV24-1 and TRBJ2-1; lacking DNA, the TRBD1 call made by TCRdb goes unchecked. Germline V gene sequence: CDR1 KGHDR, CDR2 SFDVKD. The CDR3 has 16 residues.